A selection of T cell receptor beta chains follows, all from one sample in a study of T cells in localized non-small cell lung cancer. Here immunoSEQ multiplex PCR was the method, and the copy in TCRdb shows in-frame clones only, minus some. The sample consists of tens of thousands of clones, 88% of them appearing once. The sequencing here drew on peripheral blood, taken before any cancer treatment. These receptors all stem from a woman aged 35 to 69 with stage I squamous cell lung carcinoma. Both conserved end residues are part of each CDR3. The D gene is left open where the match is weak. A clone size is listed for some rows: how often the clone was seen (once, few, many), or a class if it is expanded.

cdr3_aa: CASSWTESYEQYF; cdr3_nt: TGTGCCAGCAGCTGGACAGAATCCTACGAGCAGTACTTC; v_call: TRBV5-8; j_call: TRBJ2-7; clone_size: NA; d_call: NA
cdr3_aa: CASSDGTKLFF; cdr3_nt: TGTGCCAGCAGCGACGGGACCAAACTGTTTTTT; v_call: TRBV9; j_call: TRBJ1-4; clone_size: NA; d_call: NA
cdr3_aa: CASSVVGEEYNEQFF; cdr3_nt: TGTGCCAGCAGCGTAGTAGGGGAAGAATACAATGAGCAGTTCTTC; v_call: TRBV9; j_call: TRBJ2-1; clone_size: NA; d_call: NA
cdr3_aa: CASTGPGQGYNEQFF; cdr3_nt: TGTGCCAGCACCGGTCCGGGACAGGGCTACAATGAGCAGTTCTTC; v_call: TRBV6-5; j_call: TRBJ2-1; clone_size: NA; d_call: TRBD1
cdr3_aa: CASSLGNYGYTF; cdr3_nt: TGTGCCAGCAGCCTAGGGAATTATGGCTACACCTTC; v_call: TRBV7-9; j_call: TRBJ1-2; clone_size: NA; d_call: NA
cdr3_aa: CASSPRILSGTARDEQYF; cdr3_nt: TGTGCCAGCTCACCACGAATACTATCCGGGACAGCGAGGGACGAGCAGTACTTC; v_call: TRBV18; j_call: TRBJ2-7; clone_size: few; d_call: TRBD1
cdr3_aa: CASSLKGSSYGYTF; cdr3_nt: TGTGCCAGCAGTTTAAAAGGGTCCAGCTATGGCTACACCTTC; v_call: TRBV27; j_call: TRBJ1-2; clone_size: once; d_call: NA
cdr3_aa: CASRALNTEAFF; cdr3_nt: TGTGCCAGCAGGGCCCTGAACACTGAAGCTTTCTTT; v_call: TRBV6-6; j_call: TRBJ1-1; clone_size: NA; d_call: NA
cdr3_aa: CASSSSHQQPQHF; cdr3_nt: TGTGCCAGTAGCTCATCTCATCAGCAGCCCCAGCATTTT; v_call: TRBV19; j_call: TRBJ1-5; clone_size: NA; d_call: NA
cdr3_aa: CASSLARANTEAFF; cdr3_nt: TGTGCCAGCAGCTTGGCCCGGGCGAACACTGAAGCTTTCTTT; v_call: TRBV5-4; j_call: TRBJ1-1; clone_size: NA; d_call: NA
cdr3_aa: CASSPGDRATNEKLFF; cdr3_nt: TGTGCCAGCAGCCCAGGGGACAGAGCAACTAATGAAAAACTGTTTTTT; v_call: TRBV4-2; j_call: TRBJ1-4; clone_size: NA; d_call: TRBD1
cdr3_aa: CASRDRGNYGYTF; cdr3_nt: TGTGCCAGCAGGGACAGGGGTAACTATGGCTACACCTTC; v_call: TRBV6-5; j_call: TRBJ1-2; clone_size: few; d_call: TRBD1
cdr3_aa: CASSGPDGFNEQFF; cdr3_nt: TGTGCCAGCAGCGGGCCCGACGGGTTCAATGAGCAGTTCTTC; v_call: TRBV9; j_call: TRBJ2-1; clone_size: few; d_call: NA
cdr3_aa: CASSLGQGYDEQFF; cdr3_nt: TGCGCCAGCAGCCTAGGACAGGGGTATGATGAGCAGTTCTTC; v_call: TRBV5-1; j_call: TRBJ2-1; clone_size: NA; d_call: TRBD1
cdr3_aa: CASSSWTGGALSYTF; cdr3_nt: TGTGCCAGCAGCTCGTGGACAGGGGGCGCGTTGAGCTACACCTTC; v_call: TRBV9; j_call: TRBJ1-2; clone_size: NA; d_call: TRBD1
cdr3_aa: CASSLSSGANVLTF; cdr3_nt: TGTGCCAGCAGTTTAAGCTCTGGGGCCAACGTCCTGACTTTC; v_call: TRBV6-5; j_call: TRBJ2-6; clone_size: NA; d_call: NA
cdr3_aa: CAWSVGLAGDTQYF; cdr3_nt: TGTGCCTGGAGTGTGGGGCTAGCAGGAGATACGCAGTATTTT; v_call: TRBV30; j_call: TRBJ2-3; clone_size: NA; d_call: NA
cdr3_aa: CASSLTTSGTSTDTQYF; cdr3_nt: TGCGCCAGCAGCTTAACGACTAGCGGGACGAGCACAGATACGCAGTATTTT; v_call: TRBV5-1; j_call: TRBJ2-3; clone_size: NA; d_call: TRBD2
cdr3_aa: CASSLFGQGPNTGELFF; cdr3_nt: TGTGCCAGCAGTTTATTTGGACAGGGACCGAACACCGGGGAGCTGTTTTTT; v_call: TRBV28; j_call: TRBJ2-2; clone_size: NA; d_call: TRBD1
cdr3_aa: CASSDGSNYGYTF; cdr3_nt: TGTGCCAGTAGTGATGGGAGTAACTATGGCTACACCTTC; v_call: TRBV19; j_call: TRBJ1-2; clone_size: NA; d_call: NA
cdr3_aa: CASSVNPNTYTEAFF; cdr3_nt: TGTGCCAGCAGCGTAAATCCGAATACCTACACTGAAGCTTTCTTT; v_call: TRBV9; j_call: TRBJ1-1; clone_size: NA; d_call: NA
cdr3_aa: CASRPTGAHDTQYF; cdr3_nt: TGTGCCAGCAGACCAACAGGGGCCCACGATACGCAGTATTTT; v_call: TRBV7-2; j_call: TRBJ2-3; clone_size: NA; d_call: TRBD1
cdr3_aa: CASSRDNGGTEAFF; cdr3_nt: TGTGCCAGCAGCCGGGACAACGGGGGCACTGAAGCTTTCTTT; v_call: TRBV5-6; j_call: TRBJ1-1; clone_size: NA; d_call: NA
cdr3_aa: CASSVSGEWTEAFF; cdr3_nt: TGTGCCAGCAGTGTTTCGGGGGAGTGGACTGAAGCTTTCTTT; v_call: TRBV2; j_call: TRBJ1-1; clone_size: NA; d_call: NA
cdr3_aa: CASSYSNTGLETQYF; cdr3_nt: TGTGCCAGCAGTTACTCGAATACAGGACTAGAGACCCAGTACTTC; v_call: TRBV6-5; j_call: TRBJ2-5; clone_size: once; d_call: NA
cdr3_aa: CASSQGPNQETQYF; cdr3_nt: TGTGCCAGCAGCCAAGGACCGAACCAAGAGACCCAGTACTTC; v_call: TRBV14; j_call: TRBJ2-5; clone_size: NA; d_call: NA
cdr3_aa: CASSPWKLAGGAFDTQYF; cdr3_nt: TGTGCCAGCAGTCCCTGGAAACTAGCGGGGGGTGCTTTTGATACGCAGTATTTT; v_call: TRBV5-4; j_call: TRBJ2-3; clone_size: NA; d_call: TRBD2
cdr3_aa: CATSREEGFNTEAFF; cdr3_nt: TGTGCCACCAGCAGAGAGGAGGGGTTCAACACTGAAGCTTTCTTT; v_call: TRBV15; j_call: TRBJ1-1; clone_size: NA; d_call: NA
cdr3_aa: CASSFEHGNTEAFF; cdr3_nt: TGCGCCAGCAGCTTTGAGCATGGGAACACTGAAGCTTTCTTT; v_call: TRBV5-1; j_call: TRBJ1-1; clone_size: NA; d_call: NA
cdr3_aa: CASSTQGRYGYTF; cdr3_nt: TGTGCCAGCAGTACTCAGGGACGATATGGCTACACCTTC; v_call: TRBV2; j_call: TRBJ1-2; clone_size: NA; d_call: NA
cdr3_aa: CASRTGGISEAFF; cdr3_nt: TGTGCCAGCAGAACAGGGGGAATATCTGAAGCTTTCTTT; v_call: TRBV6-5; j_call: TRBJ1-1; clone_size: NA; d_call: TRBD1
cdr3_aa: CAIGRQTGGGNTIYF; cdr3_nt: TGTGCCATCGGGCGGCAAACAGGAGGCGGAAACACCATATATTTT; v_call: TRBV10-3; j_call: TRBJ1-3; clone_size: NA; d_call: NA
cdr3_aa: CASSLSRAGAQETQYF; cdr3_nt: TGTGCCAGCAGCCTGTCGAGAGCGGGGGCCCAAGAGACCCAGTACTTC; v_call: TRBV2; j_call: TRBJ2-5; clone_size: NA; d_call: TRBD2
cdr3_aa: CASTEQGTGVNQPQHF; cdr3_nt: TGTGCCAGCACAGAGCAGGGGACAGGGGTTAATCAGCCCCAGCATTTT; v_call: TRBV2; j_call: TRBJ1-5; clone_size: NA; d_call: TRBD1
cdr3_aa: CASSLNRANYEQYF; cdr3_nt: TGCGCCAGCAGCTTGAACAGAGCTAACTACGAGCAGTACTTC; v_call: TRBV5-1; j_call: TRBJ2-7; clone_size: NA; d_call: NA
cdr3_aa: CASSVLGQAINTEAFF; cdr3_nt: TGTGCCAGCAGTGTTTTAGGACAGGCAATAAACACTGAAGCTTTCTTT; v_call: TRBV2; j_call: TRBJ1-1; clone_size: NA; d_call: TRBD1
cdr3_aa: CASSQATFPYEQYF; cdr3_nt: TGTGCCAGCAGCCAAGCAACCTTCCCCTACGAGCAGTACTTC; v_call: TRBV14; j_call: TRBJ2-7; clone_size: NA; d_call: NA
cdr3_aa: CASSKYRSHISTDTQYF; cdr3_nt: TGTGCCAGCAGCAAATATCGATCACACATTAGCACAGATACGCAGTATTTT; v_call: TRBV21-1; j_call: TRBJ2-3; clone_size: few; d_call: NA
cdr3_aa: CAISEPGLAGQETQYF; cdr3_nt: TGTGCCATCAGTGAGCCAGGACTAGCGGGACAAGAGACCCAGTACTTC; v_call: TRBV10-3; j_call: TRBJ2-5; clone_size: NA; d_call: TRBD2